The subject of this entry is one TCR beta chain. cDNA came from around 0.5 to 1 ug RNA primed by random hexamers. The immunoSEQ assay covered 54 Vbeta and 13 Jbeta segments for CDR3. MiXCR was run by TCRdb on the immunoSEQ multiplex PCR reads, yielding one entry per CDR3 protein. The sample lists some 190,000 distinct CDR3 sequences, 95% occurring once. This sample is part of a study of CD8 T cells in Susac syndrome. TEMRA cells were enriched by FACS, while CD8+ and CD4+ T cells were obtained through a negative isolation that was performed magnetically. V dropped 1 base and J dropped 1 base, with 10 bases sitting between them. The CDR3 is 15 amino acids. Germline CDR1 reads SGHTA; CDR2 reads FQGNSA.

The J gene is TRBJ2-5, the V gene TRBV7-2, with D possibly being TRBD2 (6 bases). Sequenced sample: CD4+ T cells from PBMCs. This TCR was sampled from a human donor with multiple sclerosis. CDR3 nucleotides: TGTGCCAGCAGCTTAGAACGGGGGTTCCAAGAGACCCAGTACTTC. Translating it yields CASSLERGFQETQYF.